This T cell receptor (beta chain) was identified during a study of T cells in Graves' hyperthyroidism and ophthalmopathy. Study-wide background: Initial diagnosis, before any treatment, was when peripheral blood was collected.

This clonotype was detected many times. Per the germline V gene, CDR1 is SGHAT and CDR2 is FQNNGV. V lost 4 bases and J 3 bases, leaving 19 bases between the germline ends. This CDR3 contains 16 residues. Stable disease denoted Graves' hyperthyroidism without ophthalmopathy progression within 18 months. Amplified TCR beta CDR3 regions came from RNA transcripts. Primed by the HTBI set, a first-round RT-PCR was run on the TCR CDR3. TCRdb passed the multiplex PCR reads through MiXCR, listing each CDR3 protein once. This sample has about 560,000 distinct CDR3 sequences, with about a sixth found just once. This clonotype was obtained from a woman younger than 35 with Graves' hyperthyroidism. The sample comprised blood. The chain is built from TRBV11-2 and TRBJ2-7; weak D call: TRBD1 (6 bases). The chain's CDR3 is CASSSESPGHYYEQYF. DNA of the CDR3: TGTGCCAGCAGCTCAGAATCCCCGGGACACTACTACGAGCAGTACTTC.